What follows are 31 T cell receptor beta chains derived from one specimen sequenced in a study of CD8 T cells in ankylosing spondylitis. Using its own MiXCR run on the 5' RACE reads, TCRdb lists one record per CDR3 protein. The table lists roughly 230,000 distinct CDR3 sequences, roughly 10% of them singletons. The sequenced sample consisted of blood, either unsorted or a sorted T cell fraction (not recorded which). The receptors shown here come from a male donor with ankylosing spondylitis or in good health (not recorded which).

Ten or more counts support this clonotype. The chain links TRBV4-1 to TRBJ2-2, with 10 bases identical to TRBD2. V gave up 0 bases and J gave up 1 base; unmatched junction bases: 14. Germline V CDR1 and CDR2: MGHRA, YSYEKL. CDR3 length: 21 amino acids. In nucleotides, the CDR3 is TGCGCCAGCAGCCAAGATCATGACCAGCGGGAGGGCCTAAGGAACACCGGGGAGCTGTTTTTT. Encoded protein: CASSQDHDQREGLRNTGELFF.

This rearrangement joins TRBV7-9 to TRBJ2-3; D is perhaps TRBD1 (6 bases). From germline, CDR1 is SEHNR and CDR2 FQNEAQ (reference sequence). Trimming took 3 bases from V and 6 from J, leaving 13 bases between them. This CDR3 spans 14 amino acids. CDR3 nucleotides: TGTGCCAGCAGCTTGGCAGGGGTTTTGGATACGCAGTATTTT. This translates into CASSLAGVLDTQYF.

Many counts were recorded for this clonotype. This chain joins TRBV29-1 and TRBJ2-5; 13 positions agree with TRBD2. The CDR3 is 14 amino acids. Germline V gene sequence: CDR1 SQVTM, CDR2 ANQGSEA. After removal of 4 bases from V and 2 bases from J, the junction contained 1 base not matched to a gene. CDR3 loop: CSVVGLAGQETQYF. In DNA form, the CDR3 reads TGCAGCGTTGTGGGACTAGCGGGACAAGAGACCCAGTACTTC.

This clonotype was counted many times. The V call is TRBV7-2, the J call TRBJ1-3; no definite D call. CDR3 length: 17 residues. Looked up from germline, CDR1 is SGHTA and CDR2 is FQGNSA. V lost 4 bases and J 1 base, leaving 17 bases between the germline ends. The chain's CDR3 is CASSYSAGLKSGNTIYF. The CDR3 region has the DNA TGTGCCAGCAGCTACTCCGCGGGGTTAAAGTCTGGAAACACCATATATTTT.

This clonotype was detected only a few times. The chain joins TRBV12-5 to TRBJ2-5; D possibly corresponds to TRBD2 (5 bases). In germline, CDR1 is LGHNT, CDR2 FRNRAP. CDR3 length: 12 residues. V lost 7 bases to trimming and J lost 4 bases, with 10 bases between them. CDR3 nucleotides: TGTGCTAGTGCCCGGGATAGAGAGACCCAGTACTTC. As protein: CASARDRETQYF. The whole variable domain, remainder taken from reference TRBV12-5 and TRBJ2-5, is DARVTQTPRHKVTEMGQEVTMRCQPILGHNTVFWYRQTMMQGLELLAYFRNRAPLDDSGMPKDRFSAEMPDATLATLKIQPSEPRDSAVYFCASARDRETQYFGPGTRLLVL.

This clonotype was counted at least ten times. The V gene is TRBV5-1, the J gene TRBJ1-1, with D perhaps TRBD1 (6 bases). The CDR3 is made up of 17 amino acids. CDR1 and CDR2 (germline): SGHRS, YFSETQ. The V and J ends lost 3 bases and 0 bases respectively, with 18 bases between them. CDR3 loop: CASSSYTGTPMNTEAFF. CDR3 nucleotides: TGCGCCAGCAGCTCTTATACAGGGACGCCGATGAACACTGAAGCTTTCTTT.

At least ten counts were recorded for this clonotype. The rearrangement joins TRBV9 to TRBJ2-4, with D perhaps matching TRBD1 (5 bases). V was shortened by 5 bases and J by 8 bases, with 11 bases between the two germline ends. Looked up from germline, CDR1 is SGDLS and CDR2 is YYNGEE. This CDR3 contains 12 residues. The chain's CDR3 is CASSPLGDIQYF. In DNA form, the CDR3 reads TGTGCCAGCAGTCCCTTAGGGGACATTCAGTACTTC. Supplemented by reference TRBV9 and TRBJ2-4, the full variable domain reads DSGVTQTPKHLITATGQRVTLRCSPRSGDLSVYWYQQSLDQGLQFLIQYYNGEERAKGNILERFSAQQFPDLHSELNLSSLELGDSALYFCASSPLGDIQYFGAGTRLSVL.

The sample holds many counts of this clonotype. V is TRBV20-1 and J is TRBJ2-3, with 12 bases identical to TRBD2. The CDR3 sequence is 17 residues long. Germline CDR1 reads DFQATT; CDR2 reads SNEGSKA (reference sequence). The V gene end was trimmed by 0 bases and the J gene end by 4 bases; junction bases not matched to a gene: 8. CDR3 DNA: TGCAGTGCTAGAGATCCTTTGACTAGCGGGAGATCAGATACGCAGTATTTT. Translating it yields CSARDPLTSGRSDTQYF.

Note on this clonotype: This may be a read error, as it is one base from a much larger clone. This chain uses TRBV5-1 with TRBJ2-3, with 8 bases identical to TRBD2. CDR1 is SGHRS and CDR2 is YFSETQ in the germline V gene. The CDR3 spans 15 residues. For the CDR3, the DNA is TGCGCCAGCAGCTTGGTGAGCGGGGGAACAGATACGCGGTATTTT. This sequence encodes CASSLVSGGTDTRYF.

In its sample, this clonotype was seen a few times. The rearrangement links TRBV5-1 to TRBJ2-2; tentatively, D is TRBD2 (5 bases). This CDR3 has 14 amino acids. From germline, CDR1 is SGHRS and CDR2 YFSETQ. The germline V and J ends were trimmed by 1 base and 6 bases, with 10 bases remaining between them. The chain's CDR3 is CASSLWGEAGELFF. The CDR3, as DNA: TGCGCCAGCAGCTTGTGGGGAGAAGCCGGGGAGCTGTTTTTT.

The rearrangement links TRBV7-9 to TRBJ1-5; 7 bases are a match to TRBD1. J was trimmed by 8 bases and V by 3 bases; bases with no gene match: 13. The CDR3 spans 16 residues. Germline V CDR1 and CDR2: SEHNR, FQNEAQ (reference sequence). The CDR3 protein is CASSFWTGALREPQHF. CDR3 bases: TGTGCCAGCAGCTTTTGGACAGGCGCCCTAAGGGAGCCCCAGCATTTT.

The count of this clonotype is one. J is TRBJ2-2 and V is TRBV9; D unclear. CDR1 is SGDLS, CDR2 YYNGEE, per germline. This CDR3 is built from 14 residues. Deletions cut 3 bases from V and 1 base from J, with 7 bases between. CDR3 sequence: CASSAGGNTGELFF. Written as DNA, the CDR3 is TGTGCCAGCAGCGCGGGCGGGAACACCGGGGAGCTGTTTTTT.

A few counts support this clonotype. This chain links TRBV12-5 with TRBJ1-6; D not resolved. With 2 bases removed from V and 0 bases from J, the gap between germline ends came to 11 bases. Looked up from germline, CDR1 is LGHNT and CDR2 is FRNRAP. The length of the CDR3 is 17 residues. CDR3 nucleotides: TGTGCTAGTGGTTTGAATGGAGGCAGCTCCTATAATTCACCCCTCCACTTT. The encoded protein is CASGLNGGSSYNSPLHF. Full variable domain (rest looked up from reference TRBV12-5 and TRBJ1-6): DARVTQTPRHKVTEMGQEVTMRCQPILGHNTVFWYRQTMMQGLELLAYFRNRAPLDDSGMPKDRFSAEMPDATLATLKIQPSEPRDSAVYFCASGLNGGSSYNSPLHFGNGTRLTVT.

This chain connects TRBV20-1 to TRBJ2-7, with a tentative D call TRBD1 (6 bases). V was trimmed by 3 bases and J by 5 bases, leaving 14 bases between them. This CDR3 has 13 amino acids. Germline values: CDR1 DFQATT, CDR2 SNEGSKA (reference sequence). CDR3 coding DNA: TGCAGTGCTAGCTTACAGGGCGGCAACGAGCAGTACTTC. Protein product: CSASLQGGNEQYF.

This clonotype was counted a few times. The chain is built from TRBV7-9 and TRBJ2-7; D may be TRBD2 (5 bases). Germline V gene lookup returns CDR1 SEHNR and CDR2 FQNEAQ (reference sequence). This CDR3 is built from 15 residues. With 5 bases removed from V and 7 bases from J, the gap between germline ends came to 21 bases. CDR3: CASSRSAASWGEQYF. CDR3 DNA: TGTGCCAGCAGCCGCTCAGCGGCTTCGTGGGGAGAGCAGTACTTC.

This clonotype was recorded many times. This chain joins TRBV3-1 and TRBJ2-1; D unresolved. Germline V gene data show CDR1 as LGHDT and CDR2 as YNNKEL (reference sequence). The CDR3 consists of 12 residues. V lost 0 bases to trimming and J lost 11 bases, with 8 bases between them. This chain's CDR3 is CASSQDSRKQFF. In nucleotides, the CDR3 is TGTGCCAGCAGCCAAGATAGCCGGAAGCAGTTCTTC.

The chain joins TRBV7-9 to TRBJ1-6; D is unclear. With 4 bases removed from V and 8 bases from J, the gap between germline ends came to 12 bases. The CDR3 has 14 residues. CDR1 is SEHNR, CDR2 FQNEAQ, per germline (reference sequence). CDR3 sequence reads: CASSSPDMHSPLHF. The CDR3 DNA sequence: TGTGCCAGCAGCTCGCCCGACATGCATTCACCCCTCCACTTT.

This clonotype was recorded a few times. V and J are TRBV9 and TRBJ2-1; unclear D gene. Germline CDR1 is SGDLS and CDR2 is YYNGEE. V was cut by 3 bases and J by 0 bases, with 16 bases left in between. The CDR3 totals 17 residues. The CDR3 DNA follows: TGTGCCAGCAGCGCCCCCGGATCGGTCAGCTCCTACAATGAGCAGTTCTTC. It translates to CASSAPGSVSSYNEQFF.

The chain links TRBV15 to TRBJ2-1; TRBD2 matches 9 bases. Germline CDR1 is LNHNV and CDR2 is YYDKDF (reference sequence). The CDR3 loop spans 18 amino acids. Trimming took 1 base from V and 0 from J; bases not matched to a gene: 7. In DNA, the CDR3 is TGTGCCACCAGCAGAGGAGGAGTAGCGGGGGACTCCTACAATGAGCAGTTCTTC. Its protein product is CATSRGGVAGDSYNEQFF.

At least ten counts were recorded for this clonotype. This rearrangement joins TRBV10-1 to TRBJ2-5; D gene unclear. The CDR3 sequence is 14 residues long. Trimming stripped 6 bases from V and 6 bases from J, with 17 bases between. Germline CDR1 WNHNN, CDR2 SYGVQD (reference sequence). This CDR3 reads CASSPLTLGKTQYF. The CDR3 region has the DNA TGCGCCAGCAGCCCCTTGACTTTGGGAAAGACCCAGTACTTC.

The chain uses TRBV6-5 and TRBJ1-3; perhaps TRBD1 as D (5 bases). This CDR3 is 16 amino acids long. Per the germline V gene, CDR1 is MNHEY and CDR2 is SVGAGI. V lost 2 bases and J 3 bases, leaving 14 bases between the germline ends. The CDR3 loop reads CASSYVEGRSGNTIYF. CDR3 DNA sequence: TGTGCCAGCAGTTACGTGGAGGGGAGAAGTGGAAACACCATATATTTT.

The chain has TRBV20-1 and TRBJ1-2; 8 nucleotides align to TRBD1. CDR1 is DFQATT, CDR2 SNEGSKA, per germline (reference sequence). Losses at the gene ends were 5 bases for V and 4 bases for J; bases not matched to a gene: 12. The CDR3 runs to 15 residues. CDR3 sequence (DNA): TGCAGTGCTCCCCTAAGTGGACAGGGTGCCTATGGCTACACCTTC. It translates to CSAPLSGQGAYGYTF.

There are a few counts of this clonotype. The chain joins TRBV6-1 to TRBJ1-3; D gene unclear. The V end lost 5 bases, the J end lost 3 bases, and 8 bases lay between the germline ends. Germline CDR1 MNHNS, CDR2 SASEGT. The length of the CDR3 is 13 residues. CDR3 residues: CASSPDRGNTIYF. CDR3 in DNA: TGTGCCAGCAGTCCCGATCGTGGAAACACCATATATTTT.

This clonotype has at least ten counts. The V and J genes are TRBV20-1 and TRBJ2-5; the D gene could be TRBD1 or TRBD2 (5 bases each). V lost 0 bases and J lost 4, with 12 bases in between. CDR1 and CDR2 (germline): DFQATT, SNEGSKA (reference sequence). CDR3 length: 14 residues. CDR3 sequence: CSARDAPGRETQYF. The CDR3 coding sequence is TGCAGTGCTAGAGACGCGCCAGGGAGAGAGACCCAGTACTTC.

This clonotype showed up many times. The chain employs TRBV3-1 and TRBJ2-5; unclear D gene. V gave up 4 bases and J gave up 3 bases, with 15 bases separating them. Germline-derived CDR1 and CDR2 are LGHDT and YNNKEL (reference sequence). The CDR3 extends over 15 amino acids. This chain's CDR3 is CASSPLGGPEETQYF. The CDR3 nucleotides read TGTGCCAGCAGCCCCTTAGGCGGCCCCGAAGAGACCCAGTACTTC.

This clonotype has ten or more counts. The V gene is TRBV4-1, the J gene TRBJ1-5; no firm D call. Germline assignment: CDR1 MGHRA and CDR2 YSYEKL. The V gene lost 4 bases and the J gene lost 0 bases, with 13 bases spanning the gap. The CDR3 length is 16 residues. The DNA for the CDR3 is TGCGCCAGCAGCCGAACAGAGACCTATAGCAATCAGCCCCAGCATTTT. It translates to CASSRTETYSNQPQHF.

The chain links TRBV27 to TRBJ1-4, with D hard to call. Looked up from germline, CDR1 is MNHEY and CDR2 is SMNVEV (reference sequence). The V gene lost 6 bases and the J gene lost 0 bases, with 11 bases spanning the gap. The CDR3 extends over 15 amino acids. The CDR3 protein is CASRRGRATNEKLFF. CDR3 coding DNA: TGTGCCAGCAGACGCGGCCGGGCAACTAATGAAAAACTGTTTTTT.

This clonotype was seen ten or more times. The chain carries TRBV3-1 and TRBJ2-7; D gene ambiguous. V was cut by 1 base and J by 4 bases, with 8 bases left in between. The germline V gene encodes CDR1 LGHDT and CDR2 YNNKEL (reference sequence). The CDR3 totals 13 residues. CDR3 amino acids: CASSQVYGYEQYF. CDR3 nucleotides: TGTGCCAGCAGCCAAGTGTACGGATACGAGCAGTACTTC.

In this sample, this clonotype turned up a few times. This chain connects TRBV12-3 or TRBV12-4 to TRBJ2-3, with D possibly matching TRBD2 (6 bases). This CDR3 spans 14 amino acids. Trimming removed 5 bases from V and 1 base from J, with 10 bases in between. The CDR3 DNA sequence: TGTGCCAGCAGTACGGCGGGACGCACAGATACGCAGTATTTT. It codes for CASSTAGRTDTQYF.

The chain employs TRBV19 and TRBJ2-7, with 8 bases identical to TRBD2. CDR3 length: 14 amino acids. Germline CDR1 reads LNHDA; CDR2 reads SQIVND (reference sequence). Trimming took 5 bases from V and 7 from J; bases not matched to a gene: 10. This CDR3 reads CASSRTSTRTEQYF. In DNA form, the CDR3 reads TGTGCCAGTAGTCGGACTAGCACGAGGACGGAGCAGTACTTC.

This clonotype was seen at least ten times. This rearrangement joins TRBV30 to TRBJ2-1, with no clear D. Trimming shortened V by 2 bases and J by 4 bases, and 12 bases separated the two germline ends. This CDR3 is 14 amino acids long. Germline V gives CDR1 GTSNPN, CDR2 SVGIG (reference sequence). This CDR3 reads CAWSPLNAYNEQFF. CDR3 DNA sequence: TGTGCCTGGAGTCCCCTAAACGCGTACAATGAGCAGTTCTTC.